Only a few counts were recorded for the clone carrying this T cell receptor beta chain. Its target is not known. 60 Vbeta and 13 Jbeta primers were used in PCR. The data were produced by immunoSEQ multiplex PCR, yet TCRdb's version contains in-frame clones alone and is incomplete. The sample includes under 200,000 clones, approximately 72% of them seen just once. The data are from a study of cytomegalovirus exposure and HLA in healthy donors. Study results and caveats: Several of the most significant clusters appeared linked to common viral pathogens, based on a later analysis. Associated with cytomegalovirus, according to the listing, were around 170 TCR beta chains.

CDR1 and CDR2 (germline): ENHRY, SYGVKD. V lost 0 bases and J lost 8, with 8 bases in between. The CDR3 sequence is 13 residues long. Sequenced sample: PBMCs. This chain connects TRBV10-3 to TRBJ1-3, with D hard to call. The sequence derives from a female donor in good health and CMV-seronegative. The CDR3 region is CAISESAADTIYF. As DNA, the CDR3 is TGTGCCATCAGTGAGTCTGCGGCAGACACCATATATTTT.